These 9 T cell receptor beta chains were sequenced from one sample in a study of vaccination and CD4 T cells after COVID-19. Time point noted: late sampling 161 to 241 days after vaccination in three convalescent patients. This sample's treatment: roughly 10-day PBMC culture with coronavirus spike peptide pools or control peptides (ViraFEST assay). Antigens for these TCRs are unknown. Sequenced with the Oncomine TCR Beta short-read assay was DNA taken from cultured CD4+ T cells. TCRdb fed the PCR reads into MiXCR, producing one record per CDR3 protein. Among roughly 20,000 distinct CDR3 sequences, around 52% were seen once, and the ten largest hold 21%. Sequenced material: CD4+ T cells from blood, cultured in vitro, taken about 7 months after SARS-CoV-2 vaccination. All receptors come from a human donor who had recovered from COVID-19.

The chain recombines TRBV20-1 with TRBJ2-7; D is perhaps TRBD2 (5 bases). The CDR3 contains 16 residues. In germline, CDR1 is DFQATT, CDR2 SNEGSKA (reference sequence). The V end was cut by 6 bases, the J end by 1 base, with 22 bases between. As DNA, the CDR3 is TGCAGTGCAGCCCCGGGATGGCCCAGTGGGTCCTACGAGCAGTACTTC. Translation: CSAAPGWPSGSYEQYF.

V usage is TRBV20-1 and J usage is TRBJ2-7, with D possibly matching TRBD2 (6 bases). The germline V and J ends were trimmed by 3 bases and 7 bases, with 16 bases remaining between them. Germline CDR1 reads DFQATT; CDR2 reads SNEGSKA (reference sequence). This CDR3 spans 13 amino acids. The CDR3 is CSARPGSAGEQYF. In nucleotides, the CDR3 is TGCAGTGCTAGGCCGGGATCGGCGGGGGAGCAGTACTTC.

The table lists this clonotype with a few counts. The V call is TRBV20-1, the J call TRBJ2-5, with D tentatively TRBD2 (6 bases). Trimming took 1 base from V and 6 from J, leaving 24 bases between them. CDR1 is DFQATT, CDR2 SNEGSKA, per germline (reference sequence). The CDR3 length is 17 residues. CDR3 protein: CSARGWTPLASTQTQYF. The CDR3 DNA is TGCAGTGCTAGAGGTTGGACCCCGCTAGCGTCTACCCAGACCCAGTACTTC.

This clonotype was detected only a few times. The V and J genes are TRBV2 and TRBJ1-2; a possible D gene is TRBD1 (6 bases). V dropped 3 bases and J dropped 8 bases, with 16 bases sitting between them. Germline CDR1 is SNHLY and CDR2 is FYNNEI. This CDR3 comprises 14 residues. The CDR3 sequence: CASSEVHREGGYTF. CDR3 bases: TGTGCCAGCAGTGAGGTGCACAGGGAAGGGGGCTACACCTTC.

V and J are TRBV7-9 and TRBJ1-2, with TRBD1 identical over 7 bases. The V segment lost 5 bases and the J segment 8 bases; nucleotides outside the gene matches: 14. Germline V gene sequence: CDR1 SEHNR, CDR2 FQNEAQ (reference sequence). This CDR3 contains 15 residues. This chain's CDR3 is CASSAWATGSRGYTF. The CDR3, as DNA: TGTGCCAGCAGCGCCTGGGCGACAGGGTCAAGGGGCTACACCTTC.

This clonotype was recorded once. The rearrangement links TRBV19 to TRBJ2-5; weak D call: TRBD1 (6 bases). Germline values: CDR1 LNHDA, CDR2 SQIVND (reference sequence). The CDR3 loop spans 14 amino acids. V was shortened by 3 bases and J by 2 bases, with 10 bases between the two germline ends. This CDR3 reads CASSIVQGQETQYF. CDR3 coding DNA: TGTGCCAGTAGTATTGTGCAGGGGCAAGAGACCCAGTACTTC.

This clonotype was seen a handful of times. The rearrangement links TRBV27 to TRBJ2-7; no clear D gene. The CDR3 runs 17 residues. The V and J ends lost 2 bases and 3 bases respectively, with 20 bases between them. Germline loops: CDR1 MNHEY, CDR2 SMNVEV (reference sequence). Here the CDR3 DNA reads TGTGCCAGCAGTTTAGGCCCTGACCCAGGATCCGGCTACGAGCAGTACTTC. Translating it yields CASSLGPDPGSGYEQYF.

CDR3 in DNA: TGTGCCAGCAGCCACCCGGGAGACACCCTCGTTGAAGCTTTCTTT. Protein: CASSHPGDTLVEAFF. V usage is TRBV4-2 and J usage is TRBJ1-1, with D unclear. Trimming took off 3 bases at V and 7 bases at J, with 18 bases between the two ends. Germline CDR1 and CDR2: LGHNA and YNFKEQ. The CDR3 loop spans 15 amino acids.

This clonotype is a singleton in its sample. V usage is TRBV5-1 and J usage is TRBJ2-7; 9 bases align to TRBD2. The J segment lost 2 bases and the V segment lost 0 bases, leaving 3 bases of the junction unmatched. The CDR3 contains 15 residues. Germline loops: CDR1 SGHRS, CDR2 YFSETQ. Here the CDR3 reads CASSLVAGEAYEQYF. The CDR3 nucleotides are TGCGCCAGCAGCTTGGTAGCGGGAGAGGCCTACGAGCAGTACTTC.